The rows below give T cell receptor beta chains drawn from one sample of a study of cytomegalovirus exposure and HLA in healthy donors. Clones were read by immunoSEQ multiplex PCR, and TCRdb kept only the in-frame ones, dropping some. The table records some 120,000 clones, roughly 82% of them present only once. The specimen was PBMCs. The receptors here all came from a woman aged 40 to 50 in good health and CMV-seropositive. CDR3s include the opening cysteine and the closing phenylalanine or tryptophan. D genes are given only for firm matches. Some rows mark clone size as missing; the rest say once, few, many or name a class of expanded clone.

>NA|TRBJ1-5|TRBV6-1|NA
CASSSRGRGNQPQHF
TGTGCCAGCAGCAGCCGGGGAAGGGGCAATCAGCCCCAGCATTTT
>NA|TRBJ2-5|TRBV30|NA
CAAAGQAGETQYF
TGTGCGGCCGCGGGCCAAGCAGGAGAGACCCAGTACTTC
>NA|TRBJ1-1|TRBV13|few
CASSLGYGGRSGTEAFF
TGTGCCAGCAGCTTAGGTTATGGAGGGAGGAGCGGCACTGAAGCTTTCTTT
>NA|TRBJ1-3|TRBV10-3|NA
CAIRDSISGNTIYF
TGTGCCATCAGGGACTCGATCTCTGGAAACACCATATATTTT
>NA|TRBJ1-5|TRBV6-1|NA
CASSDLSDQPQHF
TGTGCCAGCAGTGATCTTTCGGATCAGCCCCAGCATTTT
>TRBD2|TRBJ2-1|TRBV9|NA
CASSLGGDFYNEQFF
TGTGCCAGCAGTTTGGGGGGGGACTTCTACAATGAGCAGTTCTTC
>NA|TRBJ1-6|TRBV2|NA
CASSDGFSPLHF
TGTGCCAGCAGTGATGGCTTTTCACCCCTCCACTTT
>NA|TRBJ2-7|TRBV30|few
CAWSAGYEQYF
TGTGCCTGGAGTGCGGGTTACGAGCAGTACTTC
>TRBD2|TRBJ2-1|TRBV2|few
CASSLGLAGGNEQFF
TGTGCCAGCAGTCTGGGACTAGCGGGAGGGAATGAGCAGTTCTTC
>NA|TRBJ2-7|TRBV2|NA
CASSLSPFYEQYF
TGTGCCAGCAGTCTTTCCCCTTTCTACGAGCAGTACTTC
>NA|TRBJ2-3|TRBV5-6|NA
CASSSGLTDTQYF
TGTGCCAGCAGCTCAGGACTCACAGATACGCAGTATTTT
>TRBD2|TRBJ2-7|TRBV30|few
CAWSVGGSRNEQYF
TGTGCCTGGAGTGTGGGCGGGAGTAGGAACGAGCAGTACTTC
>TRBD1|TRBJ1-2|TRBV2|NA
CASRVTGNYGYTF
TGTGCCAGCAGGGTGACAGGGAACTATGGCTACACCTTC
>NA|TRBJ1-5|TRBV18|NA
CASSPERGKPQHF
TGTGCCAGCTCACCAGAACGCGGAAAGCCCCAGCATTTT
>NA|TRBJ2-7|TRBV30|NA
CAWSVSSGFYEQYF
TGTGCCTGGAGTGTAAGTAGCGGTTTTTACGAGCAGTACTTC
>NA|TRBJ2-1|TRBV5-5|NA
CASSLAPPSASYNEQFF
TGTGCCAGCAGCTTGGCCCCGCCTAGCGCCTCCTACAATGAGCAGTTCTTC
>NA|TRBJ1-4|TRBV6-6|NA
CASSYRREEKLFF
TGTGCCAGCAGTTACCGACGGGAAGAAAAACTGTTTTTT
>TRBD2|TRBJ2-5|TRBV28|NA
CASSSPRGGRGETQYF
TGTGCCAGCAGTTCCCCCCGGGGCGGGAGGGGGGAGACCCAGTACTTC
>TRBD2|TRBJ2-7|TRBV7-6|once
CASSFSTSGSYEQYF
TGTGCCAGCAGCTTCTCTACTAGCGGTAGCTACGAGCAGTACTTC
>NA|TRBJ2-1|TRBV5-4|NA
CASSSNSRSYNEQFF
TGTGCCAGCAGCTCAAACAGCAGGTCCTACAATGAGCAGTTCTTC
>TRBD1|TRBJ1-1|TRBV19|NA
CASCRDRGMNTEAFF
TGTGCCAGTTGCCGGGACAGGGGCATGAACACTGAAGCTTTCTTT
>NA|TRBJ2-2|TRBV25-1|NA
CASSSGTGELFF
TGTGCCAGCAGTTCGGGGACCGGGGAGCTGTTTTTT
>TRBD1|TRBJ2-6|TRBV9|NA
CASSLTSGTALSGANVLTF
TGTGCCAGCAGCCTCACTTCCGGGACAGCGCTTTCTGGGGCCAACGTCCTGACTTTC
>NA|TRBJ2-3|TRBV4-2|NA
CASSQDLASADTQYF
TGTGCCAGCAGCCAAGATTTGGCGAGCGCAGATACGCAGTATTTT
>NA|TRBJ1-1|TRBV28|NA
CASSLVAGLNTEAFF
TGTGCCAGCAGTTTAGTGGCAGGGCTAAACACTGAAGCTTTCTTT
>NA|TRBJ2-1|TRBV7-9|NA
CASSSDSPYNEQFF
TGTGCCAGCAGCTCGGACAGTCCCTACAATGAGCAGTTCTTC
>TRBD2|TRBJ2-4|TRBV2|few
CASRSASGGERNIQYF
TGTGCCAGCAGATCAGCTAGCGGGGGTGAGAGAAACATTCAGTACTTC
>TRBD1|TRBJ1-2|TRBV7-8|NA
CASSPRTGQTNYGYTF
TGTGCCAGCAGCCCCCGGACAGGGCAAACTAACTATGGCTACACCTTC
>NA|TRBJ1-5|TRBV6-1|NA
CASSRDTVNQPQHF
TGTGCCAGCAGTCGGGACACAGTCAATCAGCCCCAGCATTTT
>NA|TRBJ1-2|TRBV10-2|NA
CASRDSINYGYTF
TGCGCCAGCAGGGACAGTATCAACTATGGCTACACCTTC
>TRBD2|TRBJ2-2|TRBV18|NA
CASLTSNTGELFF
TGTGCCAGCTTGACTAGCAACACCGGGGAGCTGTTTTTT
>NA|TRBJ2-7|TRBV29-1|NA
CSVRETYEQYF
TGCAGCGTTCGGGAGACCTACGAGCAGTACTTC
>NA|TRBJ2-7|TRBV28|NA
CASRKGTYSYEQYF
TGTGCCAGCAGGAAAGGGACTTACTCCTACGAGCAGTACTTC
>NA|TRBJ1-3|TRBV19|once
CASRGRDTSGNTIYF
TGTGCCAGTAGGGGCCGGGACACCTCTGGAAACACCATATATTTT
>TRBD2|TRBJ2-7|TRBV28|NA
CASSTPGTRSYEQYF
TGTGCCAGCAGTACCCCCGGGACTAGATCCTACGAGCAGTACTTC
>NA|TRBJ2-7|TRBV28|few
CASSPPTTPYEQYF
TGTGCCAGCAGTCCCCCGACTACTCCCTACGAGCAGTACTTC
>TRBD1|TRBJ1-2|TRBV25-1|once
CASSELGSAGTVYGYTF
TGTGCCAGCAGTGAATTAGGTTCCGCCGGGACAGTCTATGGCTACACCTTC
>TRBD1|TRBJ1-2|TRBV28|NA
CASRFSGGGGYTF
TGTGCCAGCAGATTTTCAGGGGGTGGTGGCTACACCTTC
>TRBD1|TRBJ1-5|TRBV28|NA
CASSPGTGFGQPQHF
TGTGCCAGCAGTCCCGGGACAGGGTTCGGTCAGCCCCAGCATTTT
>TRBD2|TRBJ2-3|TRBV5-4|NA
CASSSRTSGARRDTQYF
TGTGCCAGCAGCTCCCGGACTAGCGGGGCACGCAGAGATACGCAGTATTTT
>TRBD2|TRBJ2-2|TRBV7-2|NA
CASSARPGLAGTGELFF
TGTGCCAGCAGCGCACGGCCGGGACTAGCGGGAACCGGGGAGCTGTTTTTT
>NA|TRBJ1-1|TRBV5-6|NA
CASSRYLGQGVAEAFF
TGTGCCAGCAGTCGCTACCTGGGGCAGGGTGTCGCTGAAGCTTTCTTT